This T cell receptor (beta chain) comes out of a study of T cell responses to AZD1222 COVID-19 vaccine. V was shortened by 3 bases and J by 1 base, with 13 bases between the two germline ends. From germline, CDR1 is SGHNT and CDR2 YYREEE (reference sequence). The CDR3 extends over 15 amino acids. Notes on this clone: No antigen is known for it.

The repertoire was sequenced with immunoSEQ multiplex PCR; TCRdb's copy has only in-frame clones and lacks some. The table shows more than 140,000 clones, with 93% occurring only once. Study-level findings and limits: Nearly half of spike-specific TCRs reportedly target variant regions that are unmutated in the B.1.351 and B.1.1.7 variants. Following two doses of AZD1222, Spike-specific TCR breadth and depth rose. Among vaccine-associated CD4 TCRs, coverage spanned spike, with dominance at 160-218 and 743-854.

The TCR sequence derives from an adult in good health. The starting material was peripheral blood, obtained on day 0 of MenACWY control vaccination. The chain employs TRBV5-4 and TRBJ1-1, with D tentatively TRBD1 (6 bases). The CDR3 protein is CASSSPEQGNTEAFF. The CDR3 nucleotides read TGTGCCAGCAGCTCCCCGGAACAGGGGAACACTGAAGCTTTCTTT.